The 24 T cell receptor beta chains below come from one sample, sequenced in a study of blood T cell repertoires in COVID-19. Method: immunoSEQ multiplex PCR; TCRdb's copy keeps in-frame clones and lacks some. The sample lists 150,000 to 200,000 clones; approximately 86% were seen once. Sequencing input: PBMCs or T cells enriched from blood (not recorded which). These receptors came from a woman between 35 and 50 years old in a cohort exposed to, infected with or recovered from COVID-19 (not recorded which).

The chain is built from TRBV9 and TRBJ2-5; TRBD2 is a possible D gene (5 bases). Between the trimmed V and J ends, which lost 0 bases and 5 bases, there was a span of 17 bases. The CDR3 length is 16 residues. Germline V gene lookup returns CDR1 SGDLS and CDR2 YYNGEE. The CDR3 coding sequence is TGTGCCAGCAGCGTAGGCGGGTCTACCCCTGGGGAGACCCAGTACTTC. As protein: CASSVGGSTPGETQYF.

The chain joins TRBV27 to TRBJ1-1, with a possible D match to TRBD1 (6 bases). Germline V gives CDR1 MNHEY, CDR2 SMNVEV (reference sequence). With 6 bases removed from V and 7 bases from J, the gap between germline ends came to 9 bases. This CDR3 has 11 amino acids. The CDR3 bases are TGTGCCAGCAGGAGGGGGAGTGAAGCTTTCTTT. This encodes CASRRGSEAFF.

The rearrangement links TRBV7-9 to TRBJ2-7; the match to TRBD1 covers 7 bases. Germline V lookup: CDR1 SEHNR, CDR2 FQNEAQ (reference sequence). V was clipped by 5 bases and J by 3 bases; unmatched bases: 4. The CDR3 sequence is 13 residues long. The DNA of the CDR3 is TGTGCCAGCAGCCTACGACAGGGCTACGAGCAGTACTTC. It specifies CASSLRQGYEQYF.

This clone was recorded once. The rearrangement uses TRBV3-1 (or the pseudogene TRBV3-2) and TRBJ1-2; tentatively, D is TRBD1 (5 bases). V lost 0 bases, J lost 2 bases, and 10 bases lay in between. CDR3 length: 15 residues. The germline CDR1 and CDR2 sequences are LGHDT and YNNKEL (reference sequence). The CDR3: CASSQDAGLNYGYTF. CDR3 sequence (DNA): TGTGCCAGCAGCCAAGATGCAGGGCTGAACTATGGCTACACCTTC.

Here the CDR3 reads CASRNRVEGNTIYF. CDR3 bases: TGCGCCAGCAGGAACAGGGTGGAAGGAAACACCATATATTTT. The rearrangement joins TRBV5-1 to TRBJ1-3, with D perhaps TRBD1 (6 bases). The germline gives CDR1 SGHRS, CDR2 YFSETQ. Trimming removed 5 bases from V and 4 bases from J, with 13 bases in between. CDR3 length: 14 amino acids.

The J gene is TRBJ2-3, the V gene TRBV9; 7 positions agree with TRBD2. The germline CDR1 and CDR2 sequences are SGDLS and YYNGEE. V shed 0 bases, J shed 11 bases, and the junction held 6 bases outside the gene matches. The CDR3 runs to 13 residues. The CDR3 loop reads CASSVGSRERQYF. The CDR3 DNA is TGTGCCAGCAGCGTAGGTTCGCGGGAGAGGCAGTATTTT. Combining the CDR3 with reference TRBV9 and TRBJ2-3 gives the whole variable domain DSGVTQTPKHLITATGQRVTLRCSPRSGDLSVYWYQQSLDQGLQFLIQYYNGEERAKGNILERFSAQQFPDLHSELNLSSLELGDSALYFCASSVGSRERQYFGPGTRLTVL.

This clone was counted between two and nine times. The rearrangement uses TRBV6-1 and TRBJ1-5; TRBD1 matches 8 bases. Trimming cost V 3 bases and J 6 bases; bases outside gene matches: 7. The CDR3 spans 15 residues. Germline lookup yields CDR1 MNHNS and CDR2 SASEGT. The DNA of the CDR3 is TGTGCCAGCAGTGACCAGACAGGGGTAAGTCAGCCCCAGCATTTT. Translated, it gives CASSDQTGVSQPQHF.

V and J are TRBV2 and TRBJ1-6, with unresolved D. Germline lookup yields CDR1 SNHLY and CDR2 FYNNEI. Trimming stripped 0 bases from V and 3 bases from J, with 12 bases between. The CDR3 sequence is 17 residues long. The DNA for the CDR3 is TGTGCCAGCAGTGAAGCGCTTACGGTGTTCTATAATTCACCCCTCCACTTT. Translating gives CASSEALTVFYNSPLHF.

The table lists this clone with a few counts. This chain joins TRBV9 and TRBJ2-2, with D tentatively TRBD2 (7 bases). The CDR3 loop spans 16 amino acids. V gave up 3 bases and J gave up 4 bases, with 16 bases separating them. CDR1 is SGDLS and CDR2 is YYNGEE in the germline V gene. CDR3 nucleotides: TGTGCCAGCAGCGAGGGGGGGGCCATCGGCACCGGGGAGCTGTTTTTT. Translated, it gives CASSEGGAIGTGELFF. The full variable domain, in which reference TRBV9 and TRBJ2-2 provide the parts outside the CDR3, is DSGVTQTPKHLITATGQRVTLRCSPRSGDLSVYWYQQSLDQGLQFLIQYYNGEERAKGNILERFSAQQFPDLHSELNLSSLELGDSALYFCASSEGGAIGTGELFFGEGSRLTVL.

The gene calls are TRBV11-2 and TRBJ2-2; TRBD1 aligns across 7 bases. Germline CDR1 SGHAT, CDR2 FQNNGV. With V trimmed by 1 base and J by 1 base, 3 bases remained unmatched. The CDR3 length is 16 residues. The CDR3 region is CASSLGWTGNTGELFF. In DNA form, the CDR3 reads TGTGCCAGCAGCTTAGGGTGGACAGGGAACACCGGGGAGCTGTTTTTT.

The CDR3 nucleotides read TGTGCCATCAGACCTACCAATCTAAACACTGAAGCTTTCTTT. Protein sequence: CAIRPTNLNTEAFF. The chain couples TRBV6-5 to TRBJ1-1, with D uncertain. Trimming pared 10 bases from V and 2 bases from J, leaving 17 bases between. CDR1 and CDR2 from the germline V gene are MNHEY and SVGAGI. This CDR3 contains 14 residues.

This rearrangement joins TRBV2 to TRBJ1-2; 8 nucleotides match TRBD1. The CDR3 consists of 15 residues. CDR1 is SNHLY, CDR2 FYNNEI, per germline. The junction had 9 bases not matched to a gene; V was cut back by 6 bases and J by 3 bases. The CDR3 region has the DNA TGTGCCAGCAGAAAATCAGGGGGCGAGCACTATGGCTACACCTTC. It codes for CASRKSGGEHYGYTF. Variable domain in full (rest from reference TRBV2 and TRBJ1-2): EPEVTQTPSHQVTQMGQEVILRCVPISNHLYFYWYRQILGQKVEFLVSFYNNEISEKSEIFDDQFSVERPDGSNFTLKIRSTKLEDSAMYFCASRKSGGEHYGYTFGSGTRLTVV.

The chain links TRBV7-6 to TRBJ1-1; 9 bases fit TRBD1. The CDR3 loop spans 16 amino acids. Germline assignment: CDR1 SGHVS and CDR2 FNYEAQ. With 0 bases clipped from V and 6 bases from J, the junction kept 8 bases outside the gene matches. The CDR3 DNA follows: TGTGCCAGCAGCTTAGCAGGGCGGACAGGGGACTCTGAAGCTTTCTTT. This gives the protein CASSLAGRTGDSEAFF.

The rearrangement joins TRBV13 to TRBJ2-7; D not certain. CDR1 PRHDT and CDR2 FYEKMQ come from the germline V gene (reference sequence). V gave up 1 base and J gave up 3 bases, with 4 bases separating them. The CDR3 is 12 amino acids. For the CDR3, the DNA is TGTGCCAGCAGCTTAGAGAGCTACGAGCAGTACTTC. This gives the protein CASSLESYEQYF. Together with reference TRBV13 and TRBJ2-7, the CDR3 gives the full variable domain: AAGVIQSPRHLIKEKRETATLKCYPIPRHDTVYWYQQGPGQDPQFLISFYEKMQSDKGSIPDRFSAQQFSDYHSELNMSSLELGDSALYFCASSLESYEQYFGPGTRLTVT.

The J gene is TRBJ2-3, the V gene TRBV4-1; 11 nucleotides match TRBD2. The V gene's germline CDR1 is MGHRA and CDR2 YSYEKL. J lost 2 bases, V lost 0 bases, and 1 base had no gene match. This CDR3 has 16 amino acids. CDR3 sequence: CASSQEGLADTDTQYF. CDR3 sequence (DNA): TGCGCCAGCAGCCAAGAGGGACTAGCGGACACAGATACGCAGTATTTT.

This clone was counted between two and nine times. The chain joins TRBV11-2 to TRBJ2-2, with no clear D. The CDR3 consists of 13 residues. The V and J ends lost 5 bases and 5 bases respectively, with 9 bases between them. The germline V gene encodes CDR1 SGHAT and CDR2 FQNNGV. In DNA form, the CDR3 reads TGTGCCAGCAGCCCCAGTGTGACCGGGGAGCTGTTTTTT. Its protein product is CASSPSVTGELFF.

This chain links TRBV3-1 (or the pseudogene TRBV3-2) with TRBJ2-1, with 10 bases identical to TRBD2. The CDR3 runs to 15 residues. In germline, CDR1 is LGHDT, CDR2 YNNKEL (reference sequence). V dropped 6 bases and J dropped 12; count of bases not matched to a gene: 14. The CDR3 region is CASRYGLAAVKGQFF. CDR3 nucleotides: TGTGCCAGCAGATATGGACTAGCGGCTGTAAAAGGGCAGTTCTTC.

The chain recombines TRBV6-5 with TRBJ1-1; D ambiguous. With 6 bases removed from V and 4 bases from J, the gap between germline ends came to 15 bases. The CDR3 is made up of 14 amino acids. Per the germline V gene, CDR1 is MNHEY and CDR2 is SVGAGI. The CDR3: CASSASRIGTEAFF. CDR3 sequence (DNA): TGTGCCAGCAGCGCCTCCAGGATCGGCACTGAAGCTTTCTTT.

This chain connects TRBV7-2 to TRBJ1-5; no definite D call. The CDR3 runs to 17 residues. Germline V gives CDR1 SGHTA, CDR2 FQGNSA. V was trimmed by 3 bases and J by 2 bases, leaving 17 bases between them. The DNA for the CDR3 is TGTGCCAGCAGCTTTCACAGATACTCTAGCGGCAATCAGCCCCAGCATTTT. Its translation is CASSFHRYSSGNQPQHF.

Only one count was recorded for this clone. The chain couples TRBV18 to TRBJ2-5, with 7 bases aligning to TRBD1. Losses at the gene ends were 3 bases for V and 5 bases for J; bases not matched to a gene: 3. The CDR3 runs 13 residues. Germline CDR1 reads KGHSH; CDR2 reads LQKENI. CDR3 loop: CASSPAQGETQYF. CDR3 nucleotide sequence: TGTGCCAGCTCACCTGCACAGGGGGAGACCCAGTACTTC.

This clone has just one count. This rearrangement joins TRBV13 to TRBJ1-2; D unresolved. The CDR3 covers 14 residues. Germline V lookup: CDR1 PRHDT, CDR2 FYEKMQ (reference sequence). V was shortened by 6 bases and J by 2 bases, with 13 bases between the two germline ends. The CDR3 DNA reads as TGTGCCAGCAGTCGCCCGGGAGTGAACTATGGCTACACCTTC. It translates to CASSRPGVNYGYTF.

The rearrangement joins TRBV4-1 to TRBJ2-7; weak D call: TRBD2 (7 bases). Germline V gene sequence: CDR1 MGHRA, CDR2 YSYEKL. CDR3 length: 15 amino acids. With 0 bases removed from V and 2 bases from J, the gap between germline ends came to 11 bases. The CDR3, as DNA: TGCGCCAGCAGCCAAGAGGGGGGGCTTACCTACGAGCAGTACTTC. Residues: CASSQEGGLTYEQYF.

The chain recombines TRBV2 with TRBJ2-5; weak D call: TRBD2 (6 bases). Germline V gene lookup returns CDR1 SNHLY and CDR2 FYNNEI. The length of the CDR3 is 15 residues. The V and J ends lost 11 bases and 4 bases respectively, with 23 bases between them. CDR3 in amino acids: CAFRGTQIGPETQYF. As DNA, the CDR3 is TGTGCCTTCAGAGGGACTCAAATTGGGCCAGAGACCCAGTACTTC.

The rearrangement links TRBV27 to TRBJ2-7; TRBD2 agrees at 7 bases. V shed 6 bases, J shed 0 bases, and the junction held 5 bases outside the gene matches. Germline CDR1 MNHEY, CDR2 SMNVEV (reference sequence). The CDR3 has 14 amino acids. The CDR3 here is CASRPLAPSYEQYF. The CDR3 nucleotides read TGTGCCAGCAGACCACTAGCGCCCTCCTACGAGCAGTACTTC.